The next 24 T cell receptor beta chains were all read from a single sample in a study of blood T cell repertoires in COVID-19. Libraries were prepared by immunoSEQ multiplex PCR; TCRdb keeps only in-frame clonotypes and omits some of them. The sample yields 250,000 to 350,000 clones, nearly 90% seen once. Material for sequencing was PBMCs or T cells enriched from blood (not recorded which). Source of these receptors: a woman in her twenties or thirties who had recovered from COVID-19.

The chain couples TRBV9 to TRBJ1-2; no reliable D call. CDR1 and CDR2 (germline): SGDLS, YYNGEE. This CDR3 contains 14 residues. V was pared by 3 bases and J by 4 bases, with 13 bases between. CDR3 in DNA: TGTGCCAGCAGCGGGCCCCAGGATGTCTATGGCTACACCTTC. Its translation is CASSGPQDVYGYTF.

The gene calls are TRBV7-9 and TRBJ1-2, with D possibly TRBD1 on 6 matching bases. This CDR3 region has 13 residues. Germline lookup yields CDR1 SEHNR and CDR2 FQNEAQ (reference sequence). V lost 4 bases to trimming and J lost 4 bases, with 10 bases between them. CDR3 sequence: CASSSRGAYGYTF. In nucleotides, the CDR3 is TGTGCCAGCAGCTCGCGGGGGGCCTATGGCTACACCTTC.

This chain joins TRBV10-3 and TRBJ1-5, with D possibly TRBD1 on 5 matching bases. Trimming pared 0 bases from V and 0 bases from J, leaving 24 bases between. Germline CDR1 reads ENHRY; CDR2 reads SYGVKD. The CDR3 is made up of 21 amino acids. DNA of the CDR3: TGTGCCATCAGTGAGTCTAACGGGGGAGACCCGACGGGATATAGCAATCAGCCCCAGCATTTT. Amino acids: CAISESNGGDPTGYSNQPQHF.

The chain employs TRBV5-4 and TRBJ2-7, with a tentative D call TRBD1 (6 bases). The CDR3 sequence is 16 residues long. Trimming pared 4 bases from V and 0 bases from J, leaving 17 bases between. CDR1 and CDR2 from the germline V gene are SGHNT and YYREEE (reference sequence). CDR3 sequence (DNA): TGTGCCAGCAGCCGTGAGTCCGGGACACGCTCCTACGAGCAGTACTTC. This encodes CASSRESGTRSYEQYF. Drawing the rest from reference TRBV5-4 and TRBJ2-7, the complete variable domain is ETGVTQSPTHLIKTRGQQVTLRCSSQSGHNTVSWYQQALGQGPQFIFQYYREEENGRGNFPPRFSGLQFPNYSSELNVNALELDDSALYLCASSRESGTRSYEQYFGPGTRLTVT.

This chain uses TRBV6-6 with TRBJ2-1, with TRBD2 as a possible D gene (5 bases). CDR1 MNHNY and CDR2 SVGAGI come from the germline V gene (reference sequence). The length of the CDR3 is 14 residues. V dropped 5 bases and J dropped 6 bases, with 14 bases sitting between them. The CDR3 coding sequence is TGTGCCAGCAGTATCACTAGAGGAGTCAATGAGCAGTTCTTC. Translating gives CASSITRGVNEQFF.

The gene calls are TRBV24-1 and TRBJ2-1; D remains ambiguous. The ends were cut back, 2 bases at V and 10 bases at J, with 14 bases in the middle. CDR1 is KGHDR and CDR2 is SFDVKD in the germline V gene. The CDR3 totals 14 residues. In DNA, the CDR3 is TGTGCCACCAGTGATTCGCCGATATCCCAGGAGCAGTTCTTC. It encodes CATSDSPISQEQFF.

The chain uses TRBV4-2 and TRBJ1-1, with D possibly being TRBD1 (5 bases). V was cut by 3 bases and J by 8 bases, with 10 bases left in between. The CDR3 runs 12 residues. CDR1 and CDR2 (germline): LGHNA, YNFKEQ. Written as DNA, the CDR3 is TGTGCCAGCAGCCAGGACGCAGGGGAAGCTTTCTTT. Translation: CASSQDAGEAFF.

This chain uses TRBV9 with TRBJ1-1; unclear D gene. Germline values: CDR1 SGDLS, CDR2 YYNGEE. CDR3 size: 14 residues. The V and J ends lost 0 bases and 4 bases respectively, with 10 bases between them. As DNA, the CDR3 is TGTGCCAGCAGCGTAGGAGCGAGGAGCACTGAAGCTTTCTTT. This sequence encodes CASSVGARSTEAFF.

V and J are TRBV24-1 and TRBJ1-4; a possible D gene is TRBD1 (5 bases). The CDR3 runs to 17 residues. Germline CDR1 is KGHDR and CDR2 is SFDVKD. V was cut by 8 bases and J by 5 bases, with 23 bases left in between. CDR3 bases: TGTGCCACCAATGAGGGAATATCCGCAAGGGGAAATGAAAAACTGTTTTTT. Translation: CATNEGISARGNEKLFF.

This clone was detected a few times. The V and J genes are TRBV27 and TRBJ1-6; TRBD1 matches 7 bases. The J segment lost 8 bases and the V segment lost 5 bases, leaving 15 bases of the junction unmatched. This CDR3 spans 17 amino acids. Germline V gives CDR1 MNHEY, CDR2 SMNVEV (reference sequence). CDR3 DNA sequence: TGTGCCAGCAGTAGGACAGGACTTGGGCACCCCGATTCACCCCTCCACTTT. The encoded protein is CASSRTGLGHPDSPLHF.

This rearrangement joins TRBV19 to TRBJ1-5; TRBD1 is a possible D gene (5 bases). Deletions cut 3 bases from V and 1 base from J, with 13 bases between. CDR1 and CDR2 from the germline V gene are LNHDA and SQIVND (reference sequence). The CDR3 sequence is 16 residues long. The CDR3 reads CASSMSGGSSNQPQHF. The CDR3 DNA reads as TGTGCCAGTAGTATGTCTGGGGGGTCGAGCAATCAGCCCCAGCATTTT.

CDR3 nucleotides: TGTGCTAGTGGTTTTGGCGTTGGCTCAGGGGGACACACTGAAGCTTTCTTT. As protein: CASGFGVGSGGHTEAFF. The chain recombines TRBV12-5 with TRBJ1-1; 7 bases match TRBD1. The germline gives CDR1 LGHNT, CDR2 FRNRAP. This CDR3 has 17 residues. The V gene end was trimmed by 3 bases and the J gene end by 3 bases; junction bases not matched to a gene: 13.

The rearrangement joins TRBV5-1 to TRBJ1-6; possible D gene TRBD1, 5 bases. The CDR3 extends over 14 amino acids. The V end lost 0 bases, the J end lost 10 bases, and 11 bases lay between the germline ends. Germline V gives CDR1 SGHRS, CDR2 YFSETQ. CDR3 in DNA: TGCGCCAGCAGCTTGGAAGGGGTGGGGTCACCCCTCCACTTT. Its translation: CASSLEGVGSPLHF.

CDR3 bases: TGTGCCAGCAAACGAAGCGGGGGGGCTGGTAATGAGCAGTTCTTC. It translates to CASKRSGGAGNEQFF. V and J are TRBV6-5 and TRBJ2-1, with 10 bases lining up with TRBD2. CDR3 length equals 15 residues. Germline CDR1 MNHEY, CDR2 SVGAGI. The V gene end was trimmed by 7 bases and the J gene end by 7 bases; junction bases not matched to a gene: 10.

The chain employs TRBV23-1 and TRBJ1-2; 8 nucleotides line up with TRBD1. TRBV23-1 is reported as an ORF; its role is uncertain. The CDR3 has 13 amino acids. The trim removed 4 bases at V and 4 bases at J, leaving 2 bases unmatched. CDR3 bases: TGCGCCAGCAGTCGACAGGGGAGCTATGGCTACACCTTC. Translation gives CASSRQGSYGYTF.

This clone was seen a handful of times. The chain links TRBV7-8 to TRBJ1-5; 7 nucleotides agree with TRBD1. There are 18 residues in the CDR3. V gave up 1 base and J gave up 0 bases; unmatched junction bases: 9. The germline V gene has CDR1 SGHVS and CDR2 FQNEAQ. The CDR3 region has the DNA TGTGCCAGCAGCTTAGGTTGGGGACAGTCCCATAGCAATCAGCCCCAGCATTTT. This gives the protein CASSLGWGQSHSNQPQHF.

The rearrangement links TRBV27 to TRBJ1-1, with 7 bases lining up with TRBD1. V shed 6 bases, J shed 5 bases, and the junction held 9 bases outside the gene matches. This CDR3 spans 14 amino acids. Germline-derived CDR1 and CDR2 are MNHEY and SMNVEV (reference sequence). The CDR3 reads CASRVGGSGTEAFF. CDR3 DNA sequence: TGTGCCAGCAGAGTAGGGGGCTCGGGGACTGAAGCTTTCTTT.

The rearrangement uses TRBV5-1 and TRBJ2-1; TRBD2 is a possible D gene (6 bases). The germline V and J ends were trimmed by 1 base and 8 bases, with 10 bases remaining between them. This CDR3 comprises 13 residues. The germline V gene has CDR1 SGHRS and CDR2 YFSETQ. Here the CDR3 reads CASSLRGIDEQFF. The CDR3 DNA is TGCGCCAGCAGCTTGCGGGGGATAGATGAGCAGTTCTTC. The full variable domain, rest sourced from reference TRBV5-1 and TRBJ2-1, is KAGVTQTPRYLIKTRGQQVTLSCSPISGHRSVSWYQQTPGQGLQFLFEYFSETQRNKGNFPGRFSGRQFSNSRSEMNVSTLELGDSALYLCASSLRGIDEQFFGPGTRLTVL.

Points on this clone: Other DNA sequences of this sample code for an identical CDR3. The V call is TRBV5-4, the J call TRBJ2-5; D not certain. Germline V CDR1 and CDR2: SGHNT, YYREEE (reference sequence). V was trimmed by 2 bases and J by 3 bases, leaving 2 bases between them. The CDR3 totals 11 residues. The CDR3 protein is CASSFKETQYF. CDR3 nucleotide sequence: TGTGCCAGCAGCTTCAAAGAGACCCAGTACTTC.

This clone showed up just once. The J gene is TRBJ2-1, the V gene TRBV3-1 (or the pseudogene TRBV3-2); a weak D match, TRBD2 (6 bases). CDR1 and CDR2 from the germline V gene are LGHDT and YNNKEL (reference sequence). V lost 0 bases and J lost 4, with 16 bases in between. This CDR3 has 17 amino acids. CDR3 sequence: CASSQDPGGAEYNEQFF. The CDR3 nucleotides read TGTGCCAGCAGCCAAGATCCGGGCGGGGCAGAATACAATGAGCAGTTCTTC.

In its sample, this clone was seen once. The gene calls are TRBV6-1 and TRBJ1-5; D is unresolved. Germline assignment: CDR1 MNHNS and CDR2 SASEGT. V was clipped by 2 bases and J by 10 bases, with 15 bases between them. This CDR3 contains 14 residues. CDR3 DNA: TGTGCCAGCAGTGAACTTGAGGGAGATAACCCCCAGCATTTT. It codes for CASSELEGDNPQHF.

The V gene is TRBV30, the J gene TRBJ1-5; D perhaps matches TRBD1 (6 bases). The length of the CDR3 is 15 residues. V lost 0 bases to trimming and J lost 7 bases, with 16 bases between them. CDR1 and CDR2 (germline): GTSNPN, SVGIG (reference sequence). The CDR3 region is CAWSVRQGRRQPQHF. In DNA, the CDR3 is TGTGCCTGGAGTGTACGTCAGGGGCGTCGGCAGCCCCAGCATTTT.

V and J are TRBV4-1 and TRBJ1-3; TRBD1 agrees at 7 bases. Trimming cost V 1 base and J 4 bases; bases outside gene matches: 10. Germline CDR1 MGHRA, CDR2 YSYEKL. This CDR3 is built from 17 residues. The CDR3 DNA reads as TGCGCCAGCAGCCAAGGTCCCCCGACAGGGTTAGGAAACACCATATATTTT. Protein: CASSQGPPTGLGNTIYF.

The CDR3: CASSPVAGGSETQYF. The CDR3 region has the DNA TGTGCCAGCAGCCCCGTAGCGGGGGGCTCGGAGACCCAGTACTTC. This chain uses TRBV5-5 with TRBJ2-5, with 10 bases identical to TRBD2. V lost 4 bases, J lost 5 bases, and 8 bases stayed unmatched. From germline, CDR1 is SGHKS and CDR2 YYEKEE (reference sequence). This CDR3 is built from 15 residues.